Following are 32 T cell receptor beta chains from one sample sequenced in a study of cytomegalovirus exposure and HLA in healthy donors. The data were produced by immunoSEQ multiplex PCR, yet TCRdb's version contains in-frame clones alone and is incomplete. This sample has roughly 65,000 clones, with 80% to 95% found just once. Sequenced: PBMCs. These TCRs come from a man aged 18 to 29 in good health and CMV-seropositive.

The V and J genes are TRBV14 and TRBJ2-3, with D possibly TRBD2 on 6 matching bases. With 3 bases removed from V and 1 base from J, the gap between germline ends came to 11 bases. The germline V gene encodes CDR1 SGHDN and CDR2 FVKESK. The CDR3 has 15 amino acids. Here the CDR3 reads CASSQILARTDTQYF. The CDR3, as DNA: TGTGCCAGCAGCCAGATACTAGCCCGCACAGATACGCAGTATTTT.

The chain is built from TRBV11-2 and TRBJ2-1, with D uncertain. Trimming removed 3 bases at V and 1 base at J, with 4 bases between. Germline assignment: CDR1 SGHAT and CDR2 FQNNGV. This CDR3 comprises 13 residues. The CDR3 region has the DNA TGTGCCAGCAGCTTTCGTTCCTACAATGAGCAGTTCTTC. Protein: CASSFRSYNEQFF.

The chain uses TRBV2 and TRBJ2-5; D is unresolved. CDR3 size: 13 residues. The germline CDR1 and CDR2 sequences are SNHLY and FYNNEI. V dropped 2 bases and J dropped 5 bases, with 9 bases sitting between them. CDR3 sequence (DNA): TGTGCCAGCAGTGAAAACTTGTGGGAGACCCAGTACTTC. This codes for CASSENLWETQYF.

The V gene is TRBV6-5, the J gene TRBJ2-7, with 7 bases that match TRBD2. This CDR3 comprises 14 residues. Germline trimming cut 5 bases from V and 1 base from J; bases unmatched to any gene: 5. CDR1 and CDR2 from the germline V gene are MNHEY and SVGAGI. This CDR3 is CASSLLAVSYEQYF. CDR3 DNA sequence: TGTGCCAGCAGTCTTCTAGCGGTGTCCTACGAGCAGTACTTC.

This chain links TRBV6-4 with TRBJ2-2, with 7 bases that match TRBD1. This CDR3 comprises 16 residues. The J segment lost 5 bases and the V segment lost 3 bases, leaving 9 bases of the junction unmatched. Germline CDR1 and CDR2: MRHNA and SNTAGT. CDR3 nucleotide sequence: TGTGCCAGCAGTGAGAATCGACAGGGACCAACCGGGGAGCTGTTTTTT. It yields the protein CASSENRQGPTGELFF.

V usage is TRBV28 and J usage is TRBJ1-1; the D gene is possibly TRBD1 (5 bases). Germline assignment: CDR1 MDHEN and CDR2 SYDVKM. Trimming left V 9 bases short and J 5 bases short, with 13 bases between. This CDR3 contains 12 residues. Here the CDR3 DNA reads TGTGCCAGTAAGGGGCGTGAGACTGAAGCTTTCTTT. It translates to CASKGRETEAFF.

This chain joins TRBV6-1 and TRBJ1-5; a possible D gene is TRBD1 (6 bases). V lost 7 bases and J 7 bases, leaving 20 bases between the germline ends. The V gene's germline CDR1 is MNHNS and CDR2 SASEGT. The length of the CDR3 is 15 residues. CDR3 in amino acids: CASTTFGGGGQPQHF. The CDR3 DNA reads as TGTGCCAGCACTACATTTGGGGGGGGCGGGCAGCCCCAGCATTTT.

The chain joins TRBV6-5 to TRBJ2-7, with D perhaps TRBD1 (6 bases). The CDR3 has 16 residues. The germline gives CDR1 MNHEY, CDR2 SVGAGI. Trimming removed 0 bases at V and 4 bases at J, with 16 bases between. CDR3 sequence (DNA): TGTGCCAGCAGTTACTCCTCGGGACACCGGGTATACGAGCAGTACTTC. Amino acids: CASSYSSGHRVYEQYF.

The chain recombines TRBV10-1 with TRBJ2-4, with D perhaps matching TRBD2 (5 bases). The V gene lost 2 bases and the J gene lost 7 bases, with 12 bases spanning the gap. CDR3 length equals 14 residues. CDR1 is WNHNN and CDR2 is SYGVQD in the germline V gene (reference sequence). Here the CDR3 reads CASSEAAPGNIQYF. CDR3 sequence (DNA): TGCGCCAGCAGTGAGGCCGCCCCGGGGAACATTCAGTACTTC.

This clone occurred a few times. This chain connects TRBV6-1 to TRBJ2-3; no clear D gene. Germline-derived CDR1 and CDR2 are MNHNS and SASEGT. Between the trimmed V and J ends, which lost 4 bases and 0 bases, there was a span of 11 bases. The CDR3 totals 15 residues. Here the CDR3 DNA reads TGTGCCAGCAGTGTGGATGCGACTAGCACAGATACGCAGTATTTT. Its translation is CASSVDATSTDTQYF.

This chain uses TRBV9 with TRBJ2-7; D remains ambiguous. Germline V gene sequence: CDR1 SGDLS, CDR2 YYNGEE. The length of the CDR3 is 15 residues. The germline V and J ends were trimmed by 0 bases and 4 bases, with 14 bases remaining between them. This chain's CDR3 is CASSVGLAAEYEQYF. The CDR3 nucleotides are TGTGCCAGCAGCGTAGGGTTAGCAGCTGAGTACGAGCAGTACTTC.

The V gene is TRBV5-1, the J gene TRBJ2-1, with TRBD2 as a possible D gene (6 bases). Germline-derived CDR1 and CDR2 are SGHRS and YFSETQ. This CDR3 contains 15 residues. V dropped 2 bases and J dropped 7 bases, with 16 bases sitting between them. The CDR3 bases are TGCGCCAGCAGCTTTAGGCTCTCAGGGAGGAATGAGCAGTTCTTC. Its protein product is CASSFRLSGRNEQFF.

The rearrangement joins TRBV30 to TRBJ2-1; 7 positions match TRBD2. Germline CDR1 is GTSNPN and CDR2 is SVGIG (reference sequence). V shed 0 bases, J shed 10 bases, and the junction held 18 bases outside the gene matches. The CDR3 has 17 residues. In DNA, the CDR3 is TGTGCCTGGAGTGTAAGAACCAGCGGGGAGTACCGATGGGAGCAGTTCTTC. Translated: CAWSVRTSGEYRWEQFF.

The V gene is TRBV5-4, the J gene TRBJ1-2; the D is unclear. This CDR3 is built from 12 residues. CDR1 SGHNT and CDR2 YYREEE come from the germline V gene (reference sequence). V shed 0 bases and J shed 6 bases, with 6 bases lying between them. This CDR3 is CASSLGGDGYTF. The CDR3 DNA is TGTGCCAGCAGCTTGGGCGGGGATGGCTACACCTTC.

The V call is TRBV27, the J call TRBJ2-7; D is possibly TRBD2 (5 bases). This CDR3 contains 15 residues. In germline, CDR1 is MNHEY, CDR2 SMNVEV (reference sequence). The V and J ends lost 4 bases and 5 bases respectively, with 18 bases between them. The CDR3 DNA follows: TGTGCCAGCAGTTACACCCCCTCTAGCACTAACGAGCAGTACTTC. This codes for CASSYTPSSTNEQYF.

This chain connects TRBV28 to TRBJ1-5, with D tentatively TRBD1 (6 bases). CDR3 length equals 15 residues. The V end lost 5 bases, the J end lost 9 bases, and 20 bases lay between the germline ends. The germline gives CDR1 MDHEN, CDR2 SYDVKM. CDR3: CASSPLATGNMPQHF. The DNA of the CDR3 is TGTGCCAGCAGTCCCCTGGCAACAGGGAATATGCCCCAGCATTTT.

This chain connects TRBV19 to TRBJ2-4, with TRBD2 matching 8 bases. Germline CDR1 LNHDA, CDR2 SQIVND (reference sequence). The CDR3 consists of 16 residues. V lost 6 bases to trimming and J lost 4 bases; unmatched junction nucleotides: 11. Written as DNA, the CDR3 is TGTGCCAGTAGACGGGGGGGGGACTCGAAAAAAAACATTCAGTACTTC. Its protein product is CASRRGGDSKKNIQYF.

The chain couples TRBV9 to TRBJ1-5; 7 nucleotides agree with TRBD1. This CDR3 contains 16 residues. The germline V gene encodes CDR1 SGDLS and CDR2 YYNGEE. V was clipped by 10 bases and J by 0 bases; unmatched bases: 13. CDR3 nucleotide sequence: TGTGCCCCTTCGGGGACAGATGATGATAGCAATCAGCCCCAGCATTTT. This encodes CAPSGTDDDSNQPQHF.

This sequence joins TRBV5-4 and TRBJ1-2; D ambiguous. Looked up from germline, CDR1 is SGHNT and CDR2 is YYREEE (reference sequence). V dropped 0 bases and J dropped 0 bases, with 9 bases sitting between them. The CDR3 consists of 15 residues. Written as DNA, the CDR3 is TGTGCCAGCAGCTTGGATCTGGGAGCTAACTATGGCTACACCTTC. Translation: CASSLDLGANYGYTF.

The gene calls are TRBV28 and TRBJ2-1, with D possibly TRBD2 on 5 matching bases. Germline V gives CDR1 MDHEN, CDR2 SYDVKM. V was shortened by 8 bases and J by 4 bases, with 6 bases between the two germline ends. The CDR3 runs to 11 residues. CDR3 in amino acids: CASRRYNEQFF. In nucleotides, the CDR3 is TGTGCCAGCCGGAGGTACAATGAGCAGTTCTTC.

The CDR3 DNA reads as TGTGCCAGCAGCACAGCGGGGTGGGATGAGCAGTTCTTC. Translated, it gives CASSTAGWDEQFF. The V and J genes are TRBV7-3 and TRBJ2-1, with 7 positions matching TRBD2. V dropped 5 bases and J dropped 8; count of bases not matched to a gene: 6. This CDR3 is built from 13 residues. Germline CDR1 is SGHTA and CDR2 is FQGTGA.

The gene calls are TRBV7-3 and TRBJ1-2, with TRBD1 matching over 10 bases. The CDR3 has 13 amino acids. Germline-derived CDR1 and CDR2 are SGHTA and FQGTGA. The ends lost 5 bases at V and 7 bases at J; junction bases unmatched: 4. CDR3 bases: TGTGCCAGCAGCCAGGACAGGGGGGCTGGCTACACCTTC. This translates into CASSQDRGAGYTF.

The rearrangement links TRBV2 to TRBJ2-3; TRBD1 is a possible D gene (6 bases). V was cut by 0 bases and J by 9 bases, with 13 bases left in between. CDR3 length equals 14 residues. Germline V gene lookup returns CDR1 SNHLY and CDR2 FYNNEI. This CDR3 is CASSEASGARTQYF. The CDR3 coding sequence is TGTGCCAGCAGTGAAGCCTCAGGGGCGCGAACGCAGTATTTT.

The chain is built from TRBV14 and TRBJ1-1, with TRBD1 as a possible D gene (5 bases). Trimming pared 6 bases from V and 3 bases from J, leaving 14 bases between. The germline V gene has CDR1 SGHDN and CDR2 FVKESK. The CDR3 spans 14 residues. The CDR3 region has the DNA TGTGCCAGCAGAGAAACGACAGAACACACTGAAGCTTTCTTT. Residues: CASRETTEHTEAFF.

The chain recombines TRBV7-9 with TRBJ2-2, with D tentatively TRBD2 (6 bases). Per the germline V gene, CDR1 is SEHNR and CDR2 is FQNEAQ (reference sequence). The length of the CDR3 is 17 residues. V was cut by 4 bases and J by 0 bases, with 15 bases left in between. In DNA, the CDR3 is TGTGCCAGCAGCTCTCCATGGGGCGGGACGAACACCGGGGAGCTGTTTTTT. Its protein is CASSSPWGGTNTGELFF.

The chain joins TRBV5-8 to TRBJ1-2; D not resolved. V gave up 2 bases and J gave up 3 bases, with 11 bases separating them. CDR3 length equals 14 residues. Germline loops: CDR1 SGHTS, CDR2 YDEGEE. The CDR3 DNA follows: TGTGCCAGCAGCTTCGGGAGGGTAGACTATGGCTACACCTTC. Translated, it gives CASSFGRVDYGYTF.

This chain links TRBV30 with TRBJ1-4; D perhaps matches TRBD1 (5 bases). This CDR3 has 15 residues. The V gene lost 2 bases and the J gene lost 8 bases, with 18 bases spanning the gap. CDR1 is GTSNPN and CDR2 is SVGIG in the germline V gene (reference sequence). The DNA of the CDR3 is TGTGCCTGGAGTCTTGGGGGGGTCGGCGGCGAAAAACTGTTTTTT. This sequence encodes CAWSLGGVGGEKLFF. Using reference TRBV30 and TRBJ1-4 for the parts outside the CDR3, the full variable domain is SQTIHQWPATLVQPVGSPLSLECTVEGTSNPNLYWYRQAAGRGLQLLFYSVGIGQISSEVPQNLSASRPQDRQFILSSKKLLLSDSGFYLCAWSLGGVGGEKLFFGSGTQLSVL.

This chain joins TRBV27 and TRBJ2-7, with 14 nucleotides matching TRBD2. V lost 7 bases to trimming and J lost 5 bases; unmatched junction nucleotides: 16. Germline values: CDR1 MNHEY, CDR2 SMNVEV (reference sequence). The CDR3 consists of 18 residues. The CDR3 reads CASTRGTSGRVSLDEQYF. For the CDR3, the DNA is TGTGCCAGCACCCGAGGGACTAGCGGGAGAGTAAGCCTTGACGAGCAGTACTTC.

V and J are TRBV30 and TRBJ2-1, with D perhaps matching TRBD2 (6 bases). The CDR3 contains 13 residues. V was trimmed by 2 bases and J by 9 bases, leaving 14 bases between them. CDR1 GTSNPN and CDR2 SVGIG come from the germline V gene (reference sequence). Here the CDR3 reads CAWSFTSRGEQFF. The CDR3, as DNA: TGTGCCTGGAGTTTCACTAGCCGGGGTGAGCAGTTCTTC. The complete variable domain, with remaining parts taken from reference TRBV30 and TRBJ2-1, reads SQTIHQWPATLVQPVGSPLSLECTVEGTSNPNLYWYRQAAGRGLQLLFYSVGIGQISSEVPQNLSASRPQDRQFILSSKKLLLSDSGFYLCAWSFTSRGEQFFGPGTRLTVL.

DNA for the CDR3: TGTGCCAGCAGCGTAGACAGCGGGAGGGCTACAGATACGCAGTATTTT. Translated, it gives CASSVDSGRATDTQYF. The chain couples TRBV9 to TRBJ2-3, with 10 positions matching TRBD2. After removal of 0 bases from V and 3 bases from J, the junction contained 4 bases not matched to a gene. The CDR3 is 16 residues long. The germline V gene encodes CDR1 SGDLS and CDR2 YYNGEE.

The CDR3 protein is CASSLSKRNTIYF. For the CDR3, the DNA is TGTGCCAGCAGCTTGAGCAAGAGAAACACCATATATTTT. The chain links TRBV5-4 to TRBJ1-3, with D unresolved. Per the germline V gene, CDR1 is SGHNT and CDR2 is YYREEE (reference sequence). The CDR3 is 13 residues long. The germline V and J ends were trimmed by 1 base and 5 bases, with 7 bases remaining between them.

This chain connects TRBV30 to TRBJ1-3; D remains ambiguous. Germline values: CDR1 GTSNPN, CDR2 SVGIG (reference sequence). The length of the CDR3 is 15 residues. V was cut by 6 bases and J by 0 bases, with 15 bases left in between. For the CDR3, the DNA is TGTGCCTGTTCCCCCCCGGTGATCTCTGGAAACACCATATATTTT. Translated, it gives CACSPPVISGNTIYF.